Listed here are 20 T cell receptor beta chains from one sample, sequenced in a study of blood T cells in healthy people across ages. Primers used in a second PCR of roughly 7 to 12 cycles were a sample-barcoded 5' primer and a J-beta primer mix. TCRdb used MiXCR to reprocess the 5' RACE reads, holding one entry per CDR3 protein. The sample records 750,000 to 850,000 distinct CDR3 sequences, around 25% being singletons. These data were also reused for a study on T cells of mothers and their children.

The sample taken for sequencing was blood. The receptors were gathered from a boy between 10 and 17 years old in good health.

Written as DNA, the CDR3 is TGTGCCAGCAGCTTATTAGGTGGGGGCAGCTTAGCAGATACGCAGTATTTT. It translates to CASSLLGGGSLADTQYF. The chain recombines TRBV7-3 with TRBJ2-3; tentatively, D is TRBD1 (6 bases). The germline V gene encodes CDR1 SGHTA and CDR2 FQGTGA. V was shortened by 2 bases and J by 4 bases, with 19 bases between the two germline ends. The CDR3 length is 17 residues. The full variable domain, in which reference TRBV7-3 and TRBJ2-3 provide the parts outside the CDR3, is GAGVSQTPSNKVTEKGKYVELRCDPISGHTALYWYRQSLGQGPEFLIYFQGTGAADDSGLPNDRFFAVRPEGSVSTLKIQRTERGDSAVYLCASSLLGGGSLADTQYFGPGTRLTVL.

This clonotype occurred a few times. The chain is built from TRBV6-5 and TRBJ2-3, with 9 bases aligning to TRBD2. Germline V CDR1 and CDR2: MNHEY, SVGAGI. V dropped 2 bases and J dropped 6; count of bases not matched to a gene: 6. CDR3 length: 15 amino acids. CDR3 DNA sequence: TGTGCCAGCAGTTACGGTAGCGGGAGTTCCGATACGCAGTATTTT. Encoded protein: CASSYGSGSSDTQYF.

The table lists this clonotype with a few counts. The chain combines TRBV28 with TRBJ2-1, with 8 bases matching TRBD2. The DNA end lines up better with TRBJ2-7; the J call may be wrong. CDR3 length equals 15 residues. From germline, CDR1 is MDHEN and CDR2 SYDVKM. In DNA form, the CDR3 reads TGTGCCAGCAGTTTATGGAGCGGGGGACTGTACGAGCAGTACTTC. Its translation: CASSLWSGGLYEQYF.

This clonotype has a handful of counts. The chain joins TRBV7-2 to TRBJ2-1, with 8 bases identical to TRBD1. The germline V gene has CDR1 SGHTA and CDR2 FQGNSA. The CDR3 runs to 15 residues. Germline trimming cut 3 bases from V and 6 bases from J; bases unmatched to any gene: 7. CDR3 protein: CASSFRQGIFNEQFF. DNA of the CDR3: TGTGCCAGCAGCTTCCGACAGGGGATTTTCAATGAGCAGTTCTTC.

The genes are TRBV27 and TRBJ1-5; TRBD1 is a possible D gene (5 bases). The germline V gene has CDR1 MNHEY and CDR2 SMNVEV (reference sequence). The CDR3 runs 13 residues. V was pared by 8 bases and J by 4 bases, with 12 bases between. For the CDR3, the DNA is TGTGCCAGCGGACACCGAGAAAATCAGCCCCAGCATTTT. This gives the protein CASGHRENQPQHF.

This clonotype was seen a few times. This chain uses TRBV7-2 with TRBJ2-1; 11 positions agree with TRBD2. This CDR3 is built from 16 residues. Germline V CDR1 and CDR2: SGHTA, FQGNSA. V trimming: 1 base; J trimming: 6 bases; junction bases outside the gene matches: 5. CDR3 loop: CASSLGISGGANEQFF. CDR3 nucleotide sequence: TGTGCCAGCAGCTTAGGTATTAGCGGGGGGGCCAATGAGCAGTTCTTC.

This clonotype was recorded a few times. The V gene is TRBV29-1, the J gene TRBJ2-3; D call uncertain. In germline, CDR1 is SQVTM, CDR2 ANQGSEA. Trimming took 8 bases from V and 6 from J, leaving 21 bases between them. CDR3 size: 14 residues. The chain's CDR3 is CSIGKVAPRDTQYF. For the CDR3, the DNA is TGCAGCATTGGGAAGGTGGCTCCCCGGGATACGCAGTATTTT.

As for this clonotype: At one boundary the junction diverges from the germline segment, which might be a read error. The rearrangement uses TRBV20-1 and TRBJ2-2; D possibly matches TRBD1 or TRBD2 (5 bases each). The CDR3 runs to 16 residues. The germline V gene has CDR1 DFQATT and CDR2 SNEGSKA (reference sequence). The CDR3 here is CSARDYSDRNTGELFF. CDR3 sequence (DNA): TGCAGTGCGAGAGACTACTCAGACAGAAACACCGGGGAGCTGTTTTTT.

This CDR3 reads CASSLPVRAEQFF. CDR3 DNA: TGTGCCAGCAGCCTACCCGTGCGGGCTGAGCAGTTCTTC. This rearrangement joins TRBV7-9 to TRBJ2-1; D perhaps matches TRBD2 (5 bases). This CDR3 region has 13 residues. V lost 5 bases to trimming and J lost 9 bases, with 14 bases between them. Germline assignment: CDR1 SEHNR and CDR2 FQNEAQ (reference sequence).

This clonotype was counted only a few times. The chain carries TRBV20-1 and TRBJ2-3; no clear D. Trimming took 5 bases from V and 6 from J, leaving 12 bases between them. The CDR3 loop spans 12 amino acids. The germline gives CDR1 DFQATT, CDR2 SNEGSKA (reference sequence). CDR3 nucleotides: TGCAGTGCTGACTCGGGCAGGGATACGCAGTATTTT. Its protein is CSADSGRDTQYF.

For this clonotype: This may be a read error: a much more frequent sequence differs by one nucleotide. The CDR3 nucleotides are TGTGCCAGCGGCCGGGACTACCAAGAGACCCAGTACTTC. It codes for CASGRDYQETQYF. V and J are TRBV2 and TRBJ2-5; weak D call: TRBD2 (6 bases). In germline, CDR1 is SNHLY, CDR2 FYNNEI. V was pared by 8 bases and J by 0 bases, with 10 bases between. The CDR3 covers 13 residues.

This clonotype was seen a few times. Here the CDR3 reads CASIRSSPYEQYF. CDR3 sequence (DNA): TGTGCCAGCATTAGGTCTTCCCCCTACGAGCAGTACTTC. This chain joins TRBV6-6 and TRBJ2-5, with D hard to call. The J call may be wrong; the DNA end is better matched by TRBJ2-7. Germline V gene sequence: CDR1 MNHNY, CDR2 SVGAGI (reference sequence). CDR3 length equals 13 residues.

This clonotype was counted between two and nine times. A junction end diverges from the germline sequence, so it may reflect a read error. V usage is TRBV20-1 and J usage is TRBJ1-4; D uncertain. There are 13 residues in the CDR3. Germline-derived CDR1 and CDR2 are DFQATT and SNEGSKA (reference sequence). In DNA form, the CDR3 reads TGCAGTGCTAGAGAAGGCCGTAACGTACGATTCGCCTTT. Its protein is CSAREGRNVRFAF.

This chain uses TRBV4-3 with TRBJ2-2; D unresolved. V lost 1 base and J lost 7, with 4 bases in between. The length of the CDR3 is 12 residues. Germline loops: CDR1 LGHNA, CDR2 YSLEER. The CDR3: CASSQGGGELFF. DNA for the CDR3: TGCGCCAGCAGCCAAGGTGGCGGGGAGCTGTTTTTT.

This chain uses TRBV4-2 with TRBJ2-1; tentative D call: TRBD1 (5 bases). The CDR3 extends over 15 amino acids. The germline CDR1 and CDR2 sequences are LGHNA and YNFKEQ. V shed 1 base and J shed 4 bases, with 11 bases lying between them. The DNA of the CDR3 is TGTGCCAGCAGCCAAGCCCCGACAGTATACAATGAGCAGTTCTTC. Its protein product is CASSQAPTVYNEQFF.

The chain is built from TRBV20-1 and TRBJ1-1; D is unresolved. This CDR3 is 14 amino acids long. Trimming shortened V by 2 bases and J by 4 bases, and 14 bases separated the two germline ends. Germline assignment: CDR1 DFQATT and CDR2 SNEGSKA (reference sequence). The CDR3: CSARYGELGTEAFF. CDR3 nucleotide sequence: TGCAGTGCTAGATACGGGGAGTTGGGCACTGAAGCTTTCTTT.

This clonotype was seen more than once but under ten times. This sequence joins TRBV2 and TRBJ2-7, with no clear D. This CDR3 is 9 amino acids long. Deletions cut 3 bases from V and 6 bases from J, with 0 bases between. Per the germline V gene, CDR1 is SNHLY and CDR2 is FYNNEI. CDR3 sequence: CASSDEQYF. In nucleotides, the CDR3 is TGTGCCAGCAGTGACGAGCAGTACTTC.

The chain links TRBV18 to TRBJ2-5; possibly TRBD1 for D (6 bases). V was pared by 3 bases and J by 2 bases, with 13 bases between. This CDR3 has 15 residues. From germline, CDR1 is KGHSH and CDR2 LQKENI. CDR3 DNA: TGTGCCAGCTCACCTTGGGGGCCAGAACAAGAGACCCAGTACTTC. It encodes CASSPWGPEQETQYF.

This clonotype turned up a few times. The chain recombines TRBV28 with TRBJ1-2; no reliable D call. The CDR3 totals 11 residues. Germline V lookup: CDR1 MDHEN, CDR2 SYDVKM. The V end was cut by 4 bases, the J end by 0 bases, with 0 bases between. The CDR3 here is CASSSNYGYTF. The DNA of the CDR3 is TGTGCCAGCAGTTCTAACTATGGCTACACCTTC.

This clonotype was counted a few times. The chain couples TRBV6-5 to TRBJ1-1, with D possibly being TRBD1 (5 bases). Deletions cut 0 bases from V and 3 bases from J, with 8 bases between. The germline V gene encodes CDR1 MNHEY and CDR2 SVGAGI. This CDR3 contains 14 residues. The CDR3 region is CASSYSKGHTEAFF. CDR3 coding DNA: TGTGCCAGCAGTTACTCGAAGGGACACACTGAAGCTTTCTTT.